The next 21 T cell receptor beta chains were all read from a single sample in a study of T cell responses to AZD1222 COVID-19 vaccine. Profiled with immunoSEQ multiplex PCR; TCRdb holds only in-frame clones, not every one. This table has fewer than 150,000 clones, about 90% appearing once. Material: peripheral blood, obtained on day 0 of AZD1222 vaccination. Receptor source: an adult in good health.

The V call is TRBV28, the J call TRBJ1-4; 11 bases fit TRBD1. This CDR3 spans 18 amino acids. Per the germline V gene, CDR1 is MDHEN and CDR2 is SYDVKM. V lost 8 bases to trimming and J lost 1 base; unmatched junction nucleotides: 12. The chain's CDR3 is CASSPPGQGARTNEKLFF. In nucleotides, the CDR3 is TGTGCCAGCTCACCACCCGGACAGGGGGCCCGAACTAATGAAAAACTGTTTTTT.

The chain combines TRBV6-5 with TRBJ1-1; 9 nucleotides match TRBD1. Germline V CDR1 and CDR2: MNHEY, SVGAGI. Trimming at V came to 6 bases and at J to 1 base, leaving 3 bases not matched to a gene. The CDR3 is 14 residues long. CDR3 nucleotide sequence: TGTGCCAGCAGAGGGACAGGGAGGAACACTGAAGCTTTCTTT. Translation: CASRGTGRNTEAFF.

The rearrangement joins TRBV12-5 to TRBJ2-1; 10 nucleotides align to TRBD2. Germline assignment: CDR1 LGHNT and CDR2 FRNRAP. The length of the CDR3 is 15 residues. V lost 1 base, J lost 8 bases, and 5 bases stayed unmatched. CDR3 loop: CASGLDLAGDDEQFF. The CDR3 DNA reads TGTGCTAGTGGTTTGGATCTAGCGGGAGACGATGAGCAGTTCTTC.

The V call is TRBV12-3 or TRBV12-4, the J call TRBJ1-2, with D hard to call. This CDR3 spans 12 amino acids. The germline V and J ends were trimmed by 2 bases and 3 bases, with 4 bases remaining between them. CDR3 coding DNA: TGTGCCAGCAGTTTATCGGACTATGGCTACACCTTC. Residues: CASSLSDYGYTF.

This clone was picked up one time. The rearrangement joins TRBV6-2 or TRBV6-3 to TRBJ1-5, with 7 bases identical to TRBD1. This CDR3 contains 13 residues. Germline V gene sequence: CDR1 MNHEY, CDR2 SVGEGT. Trimming cost V 4 bases and J 5 bases; bases outside gene matches: 2. The CDR3 region has the DNA TGTGCCAGCAGTTGGGACAGCGATCAGCCCCAGCATTTT. Its translation is CASSWDSDQPQHF.

The chain joins TRBV29-1 to TRBJ2-7; D is uncertain. CDR1 is SQVTM and CDR2 is ANQGSEA in the germline V gene. There are 12 residues in the CDR3. V dropped 7 bases and J dropped 0 bases, with 10 bases sitting between them. CDR3 coding DNA: TGCAGCGGCAGTACGAGCTCCTACGAGCAGTACTTC. This translates into CSGSTSSYEQYF.

The chain joins TRBV11-3 to TRBJ1-1; D might be TRBD1 (5 bases). The germline V gene encodes CDR1 SGHNT and CDR2 YENEEA. This CDR3 has 13 amino acids. The germline V and J ends were trimmed by 2 bases and 8 bases, with 12 bases remaining between them. This chain's CDR3 is CASSLRGEPEAFF. In DNA form, the CDR3 reads TGTGCCAGCAGCTTACGAGGGGAGCCAGAAGCTTTCTTT.

The chain carries TRBV27 and TRBJ1-1; D gene uncertain. V was pared by 3 bases and J by 5 bases, with 10 bases between. Germline values: CDR1 MNHEY, CDR2 SMNVEV (reference sequence). CDR3 length equals 13 residues. The CDR3 sequence is CASSLVPDTEAFF. The CDR3 nucleotides read TGTGCCAGCAGTTTGGTCCCAGATACTGAAGCTTTCTTT.

The rearrangement joins TRBV29-1 to TRBJ2-7; the D gene could be TRBD1 or TRBD2 (5 bases each). Germline V lookup: CDR1 SQVTM, CDR2 ANQGSEA. Trimming pared 1 base from V and 3 bases from J, leaving 16 bases between. This CDR3 region has 15 residues. CDR3 in amino acids: CSVEVGGGGSYEQYF. CDR3 DNA sequence: TGCAGCGTTGAAGTTGGGGGTGGAGGTAGCTACGAGCAGTACTTC.

V gene TRBV6-2 or TRBV6-3 combines with J gene TRBJ2-7; 13 nucleotides agree with TRBD2. The V gene's germline CDR1 is MNHEY and CDR2 SVGEGT. V shed 3 bases, J shed 5 bases, and the junction held 13 bases outside the gene matches. The CDR3 loop spans 18 amino acids. CDR3 DNA sequence: TGTGCCAGCAGTTATGGCGGACTAGCGGGAGTCTTGGAGAACGAGCAGTACTTC. Amino acid sequence: CASSYGGLAGVLENEQYF.

This clone was seen only a few times. The rearrangement links TRBV7-9 to TRBJ1-1; no definite D call. This CDR3 has 13 amino acids. Per germline, CDR1 SEHNR and CDR2 FQNEAQ (reference sequence). V was clipped by 7 bases and J by 1 base, with 10 bases between them. Written as DNA, the CDR3 is TGTGCCAGCAACGAGAGAGAGAACACTGAAGCTTTCTTT. Its protein is CASNERENTEAFF.

The rearrangement uses TRBV29-1 and TRBJ1-6; D unclear. Trimming shortened V by 3 bases and J by 9 bases, and 12 bases separated the two germline ends. This CDR3 contains 13 residues. Germline CDR1 reads SQVTM; CDR2 reads ANQGSEA. The CDR3, as DNA: TGCAGCGTTGAGGATGTCATCGGTTCACCCCTCCACTTT. Protein product: CSVEDVIGSPLHF.

This chain connects TRBV30 to TRBJ2-1, with D possibly being TRBD2 (6 bases). The CDR3 covers 14 residues. Trimming took 5 bases from V and 2 from J, leaving 13 bases between them. Germline V gives CDR1 GTSNPN, CDR2 SVGIG (reference sequence). In DNA form, the CDR3 reads TGTGCCTGGTTCCGGGGGACTCCCTACAATGAGCAGTTCTTC. This translates into CAWFRGTPYNEQFF.

V is TRBV5-8 and J is TRBJ2-3, with 7 bases that match TRBD2. The germline gives CDR1 SGHTS, CDR2 YDEGEE. The CDR3 is 13 residues long. With 7 bases clipped from V and 5 bases from J, the junction kept 7 bases outside the gene matches. CDR3 loop: CASVGTGGDTQYF. The CDR3 DNA is TGTGCCAGCGTCGGCACGGGGGGAGATACGCAGTATTTT. Using reference TRBV5-8 and TRBJ2-3 for the parts outside the CDR3, the full variable domain is EAGVTQSPTHLIKTRGQQATLRCSPISGHTSVYWYQQALGLGLQFLLWYDEGEERNRGNFPPRFSGRQFPNYSSELNVNALELEDSALYLCASVGTGGDTQYFGPGTRLTVL.

This chain connects TRBV6-5 to TRBJ2-3; TRBD2 agrees at 12 bases. Per germline, CDR1 MNHEY and CDR2 SVGAGI. Unmatched junction bases numbered 6, after V lost 6 bases and J lost 5 bases. The CDR3 is 15 residues long. The CDR3 DNA follows: TGTGCCAGCAGACGGGAACTAGCGGGAGGAGATACGCAGTATTTT. This gives the protein CASRRELAGGDTQYF.

The sample holds one count of this clone. This chain joins TRBV7-5 and TRBJ2-4; the table's D call, TRBD2, was not checked against the DNA. TRBV7-5 is designated a pseudogene. The CDR3 runs 12 residues. CDR3 sequence: CVRSSGLNIQYF. In DNA form, the CDR3 reads TGTGTCAGAAGCTCGGGTCTTAACATTCAGTACTTC.

The V and J genes are TRBV6-5 and TRBJ1-3, with D perhaps matching TRBD1 (5 bases). V lost 3 bases and J 3 bases, leaving 12 bases between the germline ends. The CDR3 is 15 amino acids. Germline V lookup: CDR1 MNHEY, CDR2 SVGAGI. The CDR3 loop reads CASSYGGVLGNTIYF. CDR3 coding DNA: TGTGCCAGCAGTTATGGGGGGGTCCTTGGAAACACCATATATTTT.

The rearrangement links TRBV4-2 to TRBJ1-3, with 7 bases that match TRBD1. The J segment lost 2 bases and the V segment lost 3 bases, leaving 10 bases of the junction unmatched. Germline CDR1 LGHNA, CDR2 YNFKEQ. CDR3 length: 17 residues. The CDR3 nucleotides are TGTGCCAGCAGCCAGGCGAAGGGGGCGTCGGCTGGAAACACCATATATTTT. The encoded protein is CASSQAKGASAGNTIYF.

The V call is TRBV10-2, the J call TRBJ1-2; no clear D. There are 14 residues in the CDR3. V lost 2 bases to trimming and J lost 6 bases, with 13 bases between them. In germline, CDR1 is WSHSY, CDR2 SAAADI. The CDR3 DNA reads TGCGCCAGCAGTGAGCGGCGGAATATGGATGGCTACACCTTC. Protein: CASSERRNMDGYTF.

This rearrangement joins TRBV20-1 to TRBJ1-5, with D hard to call. V lost 3 bases, J lost 2 bases, and 8 bases lay in between. Per germline, CDR1 DFQATT and CDR2 SNEGSKA (reference sequence). The CDR3 length is 13 residues. CDR3 DNA sequence: TGCAGTGCTAGTGGCCCAGGCAATCAGCCCCAGCATTTT. It codes for CSASGPGNQPQHF.

This chain connects TRBV27 to TRBJ2-7; 14 nucleotides line up with TRBD2. The CDR3 sequence is 16 residues long. In germline, CDR1 is MNHEY, CDR2 SMNVEV (reference sequence). V shed 5 bases, J shed 5 bases, and the junction held 8 bases outside the gene matches. The CDR3 is CASSIGTSGSFHEQYF. CDR3 sequence (DNA): TGTGCCAGCAGTATCGGGACTAGCGGGAGCTTCCACGAGCAGTACTTC.